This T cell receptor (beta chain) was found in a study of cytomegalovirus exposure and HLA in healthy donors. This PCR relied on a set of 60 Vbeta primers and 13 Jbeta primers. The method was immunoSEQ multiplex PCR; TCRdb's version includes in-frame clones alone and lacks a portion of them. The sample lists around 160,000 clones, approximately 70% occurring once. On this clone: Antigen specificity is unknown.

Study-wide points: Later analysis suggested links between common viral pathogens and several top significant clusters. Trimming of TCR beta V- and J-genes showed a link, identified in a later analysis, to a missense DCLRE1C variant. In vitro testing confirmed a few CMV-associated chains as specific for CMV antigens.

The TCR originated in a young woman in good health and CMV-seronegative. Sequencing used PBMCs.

The CDR3 spells CASSLSSGTGGGYTF. The DNA of the CDR3 is TGCGCCAGCAGCTTATCCTCCGGGACAGGGGGCGGCTACACCTTC. This chain joins TRBV5-1 and TRBJ1-2; 12 bases are shared with TRBD1. V was pared by 2 bases and J by 8 bases, with 7 bases of the junction left unmatched. The CDR3 contains 15 residues. CDR1 is SGHRS, CDR2 YFSETQ, per germline.